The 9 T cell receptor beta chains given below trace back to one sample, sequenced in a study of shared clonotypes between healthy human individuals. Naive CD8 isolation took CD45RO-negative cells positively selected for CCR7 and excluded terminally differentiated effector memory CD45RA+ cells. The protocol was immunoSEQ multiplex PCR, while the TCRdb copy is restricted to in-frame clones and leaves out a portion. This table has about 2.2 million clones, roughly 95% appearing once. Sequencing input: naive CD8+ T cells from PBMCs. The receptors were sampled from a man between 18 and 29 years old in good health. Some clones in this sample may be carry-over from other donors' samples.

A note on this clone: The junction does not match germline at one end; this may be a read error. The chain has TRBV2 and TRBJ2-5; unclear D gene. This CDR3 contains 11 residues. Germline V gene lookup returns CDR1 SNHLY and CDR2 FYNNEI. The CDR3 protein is CASSDWVGPDF. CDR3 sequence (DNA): TGTGCCAGCAGTGACTGGGTAGGCCCAGACTTC.

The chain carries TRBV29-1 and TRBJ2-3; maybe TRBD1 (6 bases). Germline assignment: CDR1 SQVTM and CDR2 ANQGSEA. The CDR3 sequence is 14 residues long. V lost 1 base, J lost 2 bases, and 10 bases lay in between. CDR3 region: CSVEGGHITDTQYF. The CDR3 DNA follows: TGCAGCGTTGAAGGGGGACACATCACAGATACGCAGTATTTT.

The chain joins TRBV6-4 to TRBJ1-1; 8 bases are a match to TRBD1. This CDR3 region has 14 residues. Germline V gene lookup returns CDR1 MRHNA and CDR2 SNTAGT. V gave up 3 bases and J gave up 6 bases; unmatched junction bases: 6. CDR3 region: CASSEKTGDPEAFF. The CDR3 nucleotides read TGTGCCAGCAGTGAAAAGACAGGGGACCCTGAAGCTTTCTTT.

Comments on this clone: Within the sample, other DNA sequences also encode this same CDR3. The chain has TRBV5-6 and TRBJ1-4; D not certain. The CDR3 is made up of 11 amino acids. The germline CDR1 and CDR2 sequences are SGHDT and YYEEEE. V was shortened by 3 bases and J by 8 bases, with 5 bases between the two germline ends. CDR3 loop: CASSSGEKLFF. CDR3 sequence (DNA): TGTGCCAGCAGCTCAGGAGAAAAACTGTTTTTT.

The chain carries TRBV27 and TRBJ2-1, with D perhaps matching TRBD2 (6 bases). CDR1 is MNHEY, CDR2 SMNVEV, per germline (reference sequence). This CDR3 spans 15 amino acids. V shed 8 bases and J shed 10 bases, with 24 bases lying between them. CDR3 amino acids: CASGGGGPFLGEQFF. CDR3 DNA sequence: TGTGCCAGCGGGGGAGGAGGGCCGTTTTTGGGGGAGCAGTTCTTC.

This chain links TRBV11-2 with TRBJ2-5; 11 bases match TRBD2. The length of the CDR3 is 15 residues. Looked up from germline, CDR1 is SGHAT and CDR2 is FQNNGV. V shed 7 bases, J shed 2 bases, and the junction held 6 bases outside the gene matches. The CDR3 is CASNHPSGRQETQYF. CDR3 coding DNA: TGTGCCAGCAACCACCCTAGCGGGAGGCAAGAGACCCAGTACTTC.

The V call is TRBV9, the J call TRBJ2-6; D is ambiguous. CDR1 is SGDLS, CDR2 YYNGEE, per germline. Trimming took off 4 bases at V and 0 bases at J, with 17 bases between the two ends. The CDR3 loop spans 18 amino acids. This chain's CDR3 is CASSPRSTIPSGANVLTF. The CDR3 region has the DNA TGTGCCAGCAGCCCAAGGTCGACAATCCCCTCTGGGGCCAACGTCCTGACTTTC. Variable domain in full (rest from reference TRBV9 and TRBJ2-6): DSGVTQTPKHLITATGQRVTLRCSPRSGDLSVYWYQQSLDQGLQFLIQYYNGEERAKGNILERFSAQQFPDLHSELNLSSLELGDSALYFCASSPRSTIPSGANVLTFGAGSRLTVL.

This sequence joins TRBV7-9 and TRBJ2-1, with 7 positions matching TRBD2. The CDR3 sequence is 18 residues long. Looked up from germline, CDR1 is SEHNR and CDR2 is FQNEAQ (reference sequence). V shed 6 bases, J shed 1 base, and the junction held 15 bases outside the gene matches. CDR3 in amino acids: CASSPLGTPGGSYNEQFF. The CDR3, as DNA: TGTGCCAGCAGTCCTTTAGGGACCCCCGGGGGGTCCTACAATGAGCAGTTCTTC.

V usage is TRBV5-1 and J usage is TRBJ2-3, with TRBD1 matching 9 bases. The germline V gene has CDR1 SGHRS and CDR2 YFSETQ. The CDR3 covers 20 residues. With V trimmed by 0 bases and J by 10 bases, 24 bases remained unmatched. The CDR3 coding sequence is TGCGCCAGCAGCTTGGTCCCCGGGACAGGGTTAACCCCTGAGTGGAGGGCGCAGTATTTT. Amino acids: CASSLVPGTGLTPEWRAQYF.